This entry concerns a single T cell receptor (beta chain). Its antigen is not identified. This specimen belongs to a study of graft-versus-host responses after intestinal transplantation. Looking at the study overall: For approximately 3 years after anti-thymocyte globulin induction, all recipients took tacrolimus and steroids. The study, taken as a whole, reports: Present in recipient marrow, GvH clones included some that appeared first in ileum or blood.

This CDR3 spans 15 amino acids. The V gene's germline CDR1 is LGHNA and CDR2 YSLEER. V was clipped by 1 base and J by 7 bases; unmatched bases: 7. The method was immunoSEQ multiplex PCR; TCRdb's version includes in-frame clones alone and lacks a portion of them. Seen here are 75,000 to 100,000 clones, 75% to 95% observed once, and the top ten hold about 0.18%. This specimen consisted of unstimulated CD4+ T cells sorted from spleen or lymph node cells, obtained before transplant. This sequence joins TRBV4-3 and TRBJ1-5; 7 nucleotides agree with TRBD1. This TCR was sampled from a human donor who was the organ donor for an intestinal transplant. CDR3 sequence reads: CASSQGPSGGQPQHF. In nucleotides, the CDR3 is TGCGCCAGCAGCCAAGGGCCGTCAGGGGGGCAGCCCCAGCATTTT.